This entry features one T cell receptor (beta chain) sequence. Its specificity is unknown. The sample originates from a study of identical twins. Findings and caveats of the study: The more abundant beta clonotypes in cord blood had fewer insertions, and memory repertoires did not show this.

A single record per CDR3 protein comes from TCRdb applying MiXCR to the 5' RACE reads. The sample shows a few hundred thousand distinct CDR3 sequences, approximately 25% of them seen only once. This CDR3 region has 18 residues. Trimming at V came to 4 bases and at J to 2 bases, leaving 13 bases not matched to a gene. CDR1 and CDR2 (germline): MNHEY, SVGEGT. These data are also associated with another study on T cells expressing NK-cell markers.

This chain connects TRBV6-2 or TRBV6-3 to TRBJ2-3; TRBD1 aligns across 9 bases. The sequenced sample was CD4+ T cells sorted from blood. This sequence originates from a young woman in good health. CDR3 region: CASSSPWGRTGDTDTQYF. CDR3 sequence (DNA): TGTGCCAGCAGTTCTCCCTGGGGTCGGACAGGGGACACAGATACGCAGTATTTT.